This TCR beta chain appears in the sequencing data of a study of blood T cell repertoires in COVID-19. V was clipped by 11 bases and J by 3 bases; unmatched bases: 12. Germline V gene sequence: CDR1 LNHDA, CDR2 SQIVND (reference sequence). This CDR3 region has 14 residues. Participants were aged about 18 to 90 years, lived in roughly 25 US areas, and enrolled virtually. In assigning cohorts, the study relied on participant-reported clinical history. The assay was immunoSEQ multiplex PCR, and TCRdb's table has in-frame clones only and misses some. The data hold 150,000 or so clones, with approximately 88% observed a single time.

This chain joins TRBV19 and TRBJ2-7; TRBD1 matches 8 bases. This receptor was obtained from a man in his 70s who had been exposed to COVID-19. The sequenced sample was PBMCs or T cells enriched from blood (not recorded which). The CDR3 protein is CASTGTGSFYEQYF. CDR3 DNA sequence: TGTGCCTCAACCGGGACAGGAAGCTTCTACGAGCAGTACTTC.